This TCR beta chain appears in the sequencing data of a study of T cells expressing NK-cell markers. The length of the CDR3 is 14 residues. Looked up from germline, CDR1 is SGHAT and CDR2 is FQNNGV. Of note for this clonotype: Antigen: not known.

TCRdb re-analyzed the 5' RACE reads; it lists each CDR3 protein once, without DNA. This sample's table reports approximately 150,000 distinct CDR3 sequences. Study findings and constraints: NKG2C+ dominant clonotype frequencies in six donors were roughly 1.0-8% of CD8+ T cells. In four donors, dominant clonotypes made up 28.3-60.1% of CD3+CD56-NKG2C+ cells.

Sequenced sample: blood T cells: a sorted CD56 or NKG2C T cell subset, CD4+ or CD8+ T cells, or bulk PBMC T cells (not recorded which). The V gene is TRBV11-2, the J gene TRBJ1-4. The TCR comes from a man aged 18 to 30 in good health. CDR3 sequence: CASRPHSSNEKLFF. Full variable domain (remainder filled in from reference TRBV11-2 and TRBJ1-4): EAGVAQSPRYKIIEKRQSVAFWCNPISGHATLYWYQQILGQGPKLLIQFQNNGVVDDSQLPKDRFSAERLKGVDSTLKIQPAKLEDSAVYLCASRPHSSNEKLFFGSGTQLSVL.